This T cell receptor (beta chain) came from a study of shared clonotypes between healthy human individuals. On the study more broadly: Researchers drew samples from a couple of women and a few men aged 18 to 49. Each donor contributed plates that comprised three CD4 naive, three CD4 memory, two CD8 naive and one CD8 memory. Findings and limits, study-wide: Represented diversity (both genetic and exposure-history) was limited by the small number of donors.

As regards this clone: Its antigen is still unknown.

The repertoire was sequenced with immunoSEQ multiplex PCR; TCRdb's copy has only in-frame clones and lacks some. The table shows about a million clones, with approximately 80% occurring only once. V was pared by 0 bases and J by 8 bases, with 12 bases of the junction left unmatched. This CDR3 has 17 amino acids. The germline gives CDR1 SGHTA, CDR2 FQGNSA. V is TRBV7-2 and J is TRBJ2-3, with 9 bases matching TRBD2. This receptor was obtained from a young man in good health. Some clones in this sample may be carry-over from other donors' samples. The sample taken for sequencing was memory CD4+ T cells from PBMCs. The subset: CD45RA-negative fraction. Written as DNA, the CDR3 is TGTGCCAGCAGCTTAGCGGAGGCGGGAGGGAAAAGGGCTACGCAGTATTTT. Amino acids: CASSLAEAGGKRATQYF.